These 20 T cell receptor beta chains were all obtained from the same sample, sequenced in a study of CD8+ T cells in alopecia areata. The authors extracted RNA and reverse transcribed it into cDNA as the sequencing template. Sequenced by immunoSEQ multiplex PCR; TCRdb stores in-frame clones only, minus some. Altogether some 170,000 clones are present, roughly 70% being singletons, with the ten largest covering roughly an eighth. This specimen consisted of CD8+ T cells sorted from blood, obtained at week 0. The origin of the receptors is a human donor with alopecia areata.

CDR3 residues: CASSPWDRPDSPLHF. The CDR3 coding sequence is TGTGCCAGCAGCCCGTGGGACAGGCCCGATTCACCCCTCCACTTT. The V and J genes are TRBV9 and TRBJ1-6; 8 nucleotides match TRBD1. The CDR3 extends over 15 amino acids. Germline V CDR1 and CDR2: SGDLS, YYNGEE. Losses at the gene ends were 4 bases for V and 8 bases for J; bases not matched to a gene: 8.

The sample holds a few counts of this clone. CDR3 loop: CSVEGRTSRYGYTF. The CDR3 DNA sequence: TGCAGCGTTGAAGGTCGGACATCACGGTATGGCTACACCTTC. The J gene is TRBJ1-2, the V gene TRBV29-1, with D possibly being TRBD1 (5 bases). CDR3 length: 14 residues. CDR1 is SQVTM and CDR2 is ANQGSEA in the germline V gene. V lost 1 base and J lost 5, with 14 bases in between.

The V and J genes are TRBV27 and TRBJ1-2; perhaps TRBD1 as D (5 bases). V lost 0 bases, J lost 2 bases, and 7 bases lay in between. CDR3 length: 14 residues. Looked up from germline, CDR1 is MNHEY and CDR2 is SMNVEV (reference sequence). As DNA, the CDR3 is TGTGCCAGCAGTTTATCTGGGGGAAACTATGGCTACACCTTC. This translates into CASSLSGGNYGYTF.

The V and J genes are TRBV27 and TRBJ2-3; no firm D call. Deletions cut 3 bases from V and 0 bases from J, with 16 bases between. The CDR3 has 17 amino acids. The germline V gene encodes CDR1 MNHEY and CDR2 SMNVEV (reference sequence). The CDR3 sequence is CASSFNLYQPSTDTQYF. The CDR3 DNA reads TGTGCCAGCAGTTTTAACCTCTACCAACCTAGCACAGATACGCAGTATTTT.

For the CDR3, the DNA is TGTGCCTGGAGCGAGGCAATGAACACTGAAGCTTTCTTT. This encodes CAWSEAMNTEAFF. J is TRBJ1-1 and V is TRBV30; D not certain. The CDR3 runs to 13 residues. Trimming took 3 bases from V and 0 from J, leaving 8 bases between them. The germline CDR1 and CDR2 sequences are GTSNPN and SVGIG (reference sequence).

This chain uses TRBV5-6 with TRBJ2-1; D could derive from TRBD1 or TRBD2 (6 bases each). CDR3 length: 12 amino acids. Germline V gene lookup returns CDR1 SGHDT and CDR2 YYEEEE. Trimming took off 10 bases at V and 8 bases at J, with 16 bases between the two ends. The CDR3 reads CAGGLSGDEQFF. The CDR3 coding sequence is TGTGCCGGGGGGCTCTCCGGCGATGAGCAGTTCTTC.

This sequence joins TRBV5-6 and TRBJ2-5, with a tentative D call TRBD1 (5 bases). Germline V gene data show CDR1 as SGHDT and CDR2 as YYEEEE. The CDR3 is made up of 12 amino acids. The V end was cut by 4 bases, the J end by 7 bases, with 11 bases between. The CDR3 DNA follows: TGTGCCAGCAGCCCCAACAGGAGGACCCAGTACTTC. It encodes CASSPNRRTQYF.

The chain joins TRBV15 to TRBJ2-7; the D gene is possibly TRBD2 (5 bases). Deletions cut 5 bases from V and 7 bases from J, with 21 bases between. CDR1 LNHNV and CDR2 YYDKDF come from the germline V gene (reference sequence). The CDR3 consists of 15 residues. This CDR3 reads CATSRNGPAAGEQYF. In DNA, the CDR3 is TGTGCCACCAGCCGAAATGGGCCTGCCGCGGGTGAGCAGTACTTC.

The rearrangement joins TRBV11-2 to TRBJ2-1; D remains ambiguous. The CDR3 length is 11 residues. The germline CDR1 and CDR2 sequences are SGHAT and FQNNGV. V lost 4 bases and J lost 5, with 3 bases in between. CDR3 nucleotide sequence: TGTGCCAGCAGCTCTAACAATGAGCAGTTCTTC. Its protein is CASSSNNEQFF.

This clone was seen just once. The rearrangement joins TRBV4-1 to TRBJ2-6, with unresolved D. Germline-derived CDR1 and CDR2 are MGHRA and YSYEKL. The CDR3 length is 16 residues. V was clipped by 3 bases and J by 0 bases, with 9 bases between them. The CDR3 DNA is TGCGCCAGCAGCCATCCCGATTCCTCTGGGGCCAACGTCCTGACTTTC. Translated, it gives CASSHPDSSGANVLTF.

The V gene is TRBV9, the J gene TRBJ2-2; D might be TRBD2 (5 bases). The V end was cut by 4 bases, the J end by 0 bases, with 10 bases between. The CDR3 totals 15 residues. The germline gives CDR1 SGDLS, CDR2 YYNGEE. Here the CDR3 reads CASSTTDSNTGELFF. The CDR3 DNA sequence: TGTGCCAGCAGCACTACGGACTCGAACACCGGGGAGCTGTTTTTT.

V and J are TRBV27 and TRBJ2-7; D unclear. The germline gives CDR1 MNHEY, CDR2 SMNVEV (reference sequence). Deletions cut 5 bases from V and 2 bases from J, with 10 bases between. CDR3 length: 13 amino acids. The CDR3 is CASSPLQAYEQYF. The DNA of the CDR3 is TGTGCCAGCAGTCCGCTTCAGGCCTACGAGCAGTACTTC.

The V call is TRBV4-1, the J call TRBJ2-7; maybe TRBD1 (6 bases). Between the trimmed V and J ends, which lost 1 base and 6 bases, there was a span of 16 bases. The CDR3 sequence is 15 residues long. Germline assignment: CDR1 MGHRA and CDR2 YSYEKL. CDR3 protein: CASSQGTDPSGEQYF. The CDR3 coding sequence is TGCGCCAGCAGCCAAGGGACAGATCCAAGCGGCGAGCAGTACTTC.

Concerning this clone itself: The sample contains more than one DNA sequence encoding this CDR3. CDR3 nucleotide sequence: TGTGCCAGCGGGGGGAACACTGAAGCTTTCTTT. Its protein is CASGGNTEAFF. This chain connects TRBV9 to TRBJ1-1, with a weak D call TRBD1 (5 bases). The CDR3 totals 11 residues. Germline V gene sequence: CDR1 SGDLS, CDR2 YYNGEE. The V and J ends lost 7 bases and 1 base respectively, with 5 bases between them.

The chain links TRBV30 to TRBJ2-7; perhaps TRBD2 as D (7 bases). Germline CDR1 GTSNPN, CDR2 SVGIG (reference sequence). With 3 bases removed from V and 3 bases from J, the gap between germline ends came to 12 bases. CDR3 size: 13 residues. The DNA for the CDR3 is TGTGCCTGGAGAGGGGGGGACCACTACGAGCAGTACTTC. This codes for CAWRGGDHYEQYF.

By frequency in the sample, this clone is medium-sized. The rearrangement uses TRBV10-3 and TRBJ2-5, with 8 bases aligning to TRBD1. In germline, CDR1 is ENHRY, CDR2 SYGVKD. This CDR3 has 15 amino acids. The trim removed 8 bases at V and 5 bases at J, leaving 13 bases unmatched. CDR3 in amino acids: CAIGDDRGSVETQYF. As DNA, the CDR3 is TGTGCCATCGGAGATGACAGGGGATCGGTGGAGACCCAGTACTTC.

Here the CDR3 DNA reads TGCAGCGTTGAAACAGGGGACCACTACGAGCAGTACTTC. Amino acid sequence: CSVETGDHYEQYF. The V and J genes are TRBV29-1 and TRBJ2-7; the match to TRBD1 covers 7 bases. The germline V gene has CDR1 SQVTM and CDR2 ANQGSEA. The CDR3 totals 13 residues. Trimming cost V 2 bases and J 3 bases; bases outside gene matches: 4.

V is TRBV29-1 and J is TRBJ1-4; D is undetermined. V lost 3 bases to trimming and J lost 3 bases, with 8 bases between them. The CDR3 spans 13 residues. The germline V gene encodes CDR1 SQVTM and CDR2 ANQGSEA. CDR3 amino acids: CSVDSGPNEKLFF. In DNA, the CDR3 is TGCAGCGTTGATTCCGGGCCTAATGAAAAACTGTTTTTT.

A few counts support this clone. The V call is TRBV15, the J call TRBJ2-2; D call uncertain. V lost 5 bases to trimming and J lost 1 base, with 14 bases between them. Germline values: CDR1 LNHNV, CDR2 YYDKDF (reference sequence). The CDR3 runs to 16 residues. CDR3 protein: CATSPPRRRNTGELFF. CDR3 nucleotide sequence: TGTGCCACCAGCCCTCCGCGGCGTAGGAACACCGGGGAGCTGTTTTTT.

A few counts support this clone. The CDR3 loop is CASSPDRGRDSPLHF. CDR3 nucleotide sequence: TGTGCCAGCAGCCCAGACAGGGGTAGGGATTCACCCCTCCACTTT. The chain links TRBV7-9 to TRBJ1-6; TRBD1 matches at 8 bases. The CDR3 runs 15 residues. Germline V gene sequence: CDR1 SEHNR, CDR2 FQNEAQ (reference sequence). V lost 5 bases and J lost 8; bases outside the gene matches: 8.